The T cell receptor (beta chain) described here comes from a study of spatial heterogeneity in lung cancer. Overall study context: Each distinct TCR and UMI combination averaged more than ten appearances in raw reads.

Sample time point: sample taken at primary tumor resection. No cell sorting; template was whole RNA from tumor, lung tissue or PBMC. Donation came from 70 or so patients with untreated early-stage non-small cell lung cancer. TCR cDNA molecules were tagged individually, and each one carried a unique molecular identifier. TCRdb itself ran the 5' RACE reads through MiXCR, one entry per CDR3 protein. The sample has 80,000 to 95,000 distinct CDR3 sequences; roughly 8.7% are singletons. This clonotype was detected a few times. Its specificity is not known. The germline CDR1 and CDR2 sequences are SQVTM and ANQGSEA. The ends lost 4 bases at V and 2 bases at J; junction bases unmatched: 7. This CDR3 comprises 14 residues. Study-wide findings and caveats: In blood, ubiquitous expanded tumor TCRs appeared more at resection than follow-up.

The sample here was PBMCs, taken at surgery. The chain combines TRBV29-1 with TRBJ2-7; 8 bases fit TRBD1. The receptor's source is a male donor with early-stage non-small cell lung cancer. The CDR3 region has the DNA TGCAGCGTTGTTCGGGACAGGCTTACCTACGAGCAGTACTTC. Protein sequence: CSVVRDRLTYEQYF.